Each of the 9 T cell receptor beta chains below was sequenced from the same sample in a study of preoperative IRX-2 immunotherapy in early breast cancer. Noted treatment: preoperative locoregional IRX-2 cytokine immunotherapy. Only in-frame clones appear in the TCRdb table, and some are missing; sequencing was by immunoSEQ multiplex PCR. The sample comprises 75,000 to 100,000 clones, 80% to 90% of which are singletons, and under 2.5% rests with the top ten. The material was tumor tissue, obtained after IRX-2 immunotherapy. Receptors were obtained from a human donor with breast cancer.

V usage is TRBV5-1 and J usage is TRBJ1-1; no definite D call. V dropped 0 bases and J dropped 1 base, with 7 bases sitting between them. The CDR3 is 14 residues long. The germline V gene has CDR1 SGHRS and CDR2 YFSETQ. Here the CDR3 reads CASSLVSGNTEAFF. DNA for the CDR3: TGCGCCAGCAGCTTGGTCAGTGGGAACACTGAAGCTTTCTTT.

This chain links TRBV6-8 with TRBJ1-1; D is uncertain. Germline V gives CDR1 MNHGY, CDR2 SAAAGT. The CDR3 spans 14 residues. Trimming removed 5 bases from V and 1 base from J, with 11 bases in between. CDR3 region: CASSEVLKNTEAFF. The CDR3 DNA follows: TGTGCCAGCAGTGAGGTTTTAAAGAACACTGAAGCTTTCTTT.

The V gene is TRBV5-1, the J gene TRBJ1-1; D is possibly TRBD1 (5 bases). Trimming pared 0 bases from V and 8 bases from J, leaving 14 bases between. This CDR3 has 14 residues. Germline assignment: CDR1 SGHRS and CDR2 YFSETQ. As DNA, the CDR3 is TGCGCCAGCAGCTTGGAGTTAGGGCAGGGAGAAGCTTTCTTT. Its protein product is CASSLELGQGEAFF.

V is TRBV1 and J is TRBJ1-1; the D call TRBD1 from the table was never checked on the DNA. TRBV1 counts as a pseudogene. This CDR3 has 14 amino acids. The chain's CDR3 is CASSQPRQGARAFF. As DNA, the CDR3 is TGCGCCAGCAGCCAACCAAGACAGGGGGCTCGGGCTTTCTTT.

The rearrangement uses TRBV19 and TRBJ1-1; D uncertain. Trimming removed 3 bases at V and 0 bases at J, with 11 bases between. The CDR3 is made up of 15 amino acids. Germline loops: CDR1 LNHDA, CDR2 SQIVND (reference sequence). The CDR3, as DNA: TGTGCCAGTAGTATCTTTTCAGCTGTGAACACTGAAGCTTTCTTT. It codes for CASSIFSAVNTEAFF. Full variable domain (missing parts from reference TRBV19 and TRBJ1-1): DGGITQSPKYLFRKEGQNVTLSCEQNLNHDAMYWYRQDPGQGLRLIYYSQIVNDFQKGDIAEGYSVSREKKESFPLTVTSAQKNPTAFYLCASSIFSAVNTEAFFGQGTRLTVV.

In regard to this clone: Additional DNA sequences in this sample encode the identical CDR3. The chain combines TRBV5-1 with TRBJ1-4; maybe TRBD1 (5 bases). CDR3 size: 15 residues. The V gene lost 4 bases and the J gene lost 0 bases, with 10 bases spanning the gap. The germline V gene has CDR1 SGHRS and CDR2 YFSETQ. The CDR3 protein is CASSPGSATNEKLFF. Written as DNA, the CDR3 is TGCGCCAGCAGCCCAGGGTCTGCAACTAATGAAAAACTGTTTTTT.

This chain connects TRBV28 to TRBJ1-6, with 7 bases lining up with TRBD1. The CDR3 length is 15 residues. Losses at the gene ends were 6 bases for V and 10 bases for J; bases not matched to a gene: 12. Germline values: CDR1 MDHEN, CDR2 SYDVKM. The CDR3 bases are TGTGCCAGCAGATTCGCGACAGGGAGTAACTCACCCCTCCACTTT. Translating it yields CASRFATGSNSPLHF.

The CDR3, as DNA: TGTGCTAGTGGTTTAGGCGGGAACACTGAAGCTTTCTTT. This encodes CASGLGGNTEAFF. The chain employs TRBV12-5 and TRBJ1-1; D gene unclear. Germline CDR1 and CDR2: LGHNT and FRNRAP. The ends were cut back, 3 bases at V and 1 base at J, with 6 bases in the middle. CDR3 length equals 13 residues.

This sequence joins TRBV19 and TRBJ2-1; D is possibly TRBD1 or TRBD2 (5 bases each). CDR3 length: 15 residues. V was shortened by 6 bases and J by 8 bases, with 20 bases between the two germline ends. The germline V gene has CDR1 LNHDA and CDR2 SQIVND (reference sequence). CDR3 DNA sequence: TGTGCCAGTAGCACCACCGGGACCTATATCCATGAGCAGTTCTTC. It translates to CASSTTGTYIHEQFF.